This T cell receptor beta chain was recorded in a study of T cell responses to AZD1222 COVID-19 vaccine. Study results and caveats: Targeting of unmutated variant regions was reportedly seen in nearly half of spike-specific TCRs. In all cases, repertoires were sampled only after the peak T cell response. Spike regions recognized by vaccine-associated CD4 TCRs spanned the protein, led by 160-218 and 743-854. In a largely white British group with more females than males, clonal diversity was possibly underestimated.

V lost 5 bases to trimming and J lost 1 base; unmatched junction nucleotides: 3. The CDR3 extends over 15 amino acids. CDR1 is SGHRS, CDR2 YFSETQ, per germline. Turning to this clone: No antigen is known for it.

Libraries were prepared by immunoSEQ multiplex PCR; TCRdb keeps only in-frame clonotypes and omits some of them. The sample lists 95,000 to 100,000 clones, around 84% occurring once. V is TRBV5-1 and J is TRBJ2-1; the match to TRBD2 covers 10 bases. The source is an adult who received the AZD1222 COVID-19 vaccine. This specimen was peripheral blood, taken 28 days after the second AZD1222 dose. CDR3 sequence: CASSYSGRSYNEQFF. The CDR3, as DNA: TGCGCCAGCAGTTATAGCGGGAGGTCCTACAATGAGCAGTTCTTC.